This paragraph covers one T cell receptor (beta chain) sequence. The record originates from a study of blood T cell repertoires in COVID-19. Study overall: Material from acute and convalescent COVID-19 was sourced from the United States, Italy and Spain. In each case, the material was cDNA or gDNA derived from T cells, B-cell-depleted T cells, or PBMCs.

CDR1 ENHRY and CDR2 SYGVKD come from the germline V gene. Trimming at V came to 10 bases and at J to 0 bases, leaving 4 bases not matched to a gene. The CDR3 runs to 16 residues. Clones were read by immunoSEQ multiplex PCR, and TCRdb kept only the in-frame ones, dropping some. The sample has 45,000 to 55,000 clones; approximately 90% are singletons. The source of this sequence is a woman aged 40 to 49 with active COVID-19. Sample: peripheral blood. The chain has TRBV10-3 and TRBJ2-4, with 15 bases matching TRBD2. The CDR3 sequence is CATGLAGGLAKNIQYF. CDR3 coding DNA: TGTGCCACTGGACTAGCGGGGGGGCTAGCCAAAAACATTCAGTACTTC.